This T cell receptor (beta chain) stems from a study of control samples from healthy donors and cancer patients. Repertoires were generated with immunoSEQ multiplex PCR, while TCRdb's copy carries only in-frame clones and drops some. The repertoire holds some 130,000 clones, with about 93% as singletons. The TCR originated in a man aged 35-49 years in good health. Sequencing was done on a sample of blood.

The DNA for the CDR3 is TGTGCCAGCAGCCGTTCCTCGAGAGTGGATACGCAGTATTTT. This encodes CASSRSSRVDTQYF. This chain connects TRBV7-8 to TRBJ2-3; no reliable D call. Germline-derived CDR1 and CDR2 are SGHVS and FQNEAQ. Deletions cut 5 bases from V and 6 bases from J, with 15 bases between. The CDR3 consists of 14 residues.